The rows below give T cell receptor beta chains drawn from one sample of a study of T cell responses to AZD1222 COVID-19 vaccine. Profiled with immunoSEQ multiplex PCR; TCRdb holds only in-frame clones, not every one. Here the sample spans about 140,000 clones, roughly 90% being singletons. The material sequenced was peripheral blood, taken on day 0 of AZD1222 vaccination. The receptors were sampled from an adult in good health. Both conserved end residues are part of each CDR3. D genes are given only for firm matches. The size entry is marked missing in some rows and otherwise reads once, few, many or a size class.

-	TRBV19	-	TRBJ2-3	CASSIGQGTRNTQYF	TGTGCCAGTAGTATCGGGCAGGGTACGCGTAATACGCAGTATTTT
-	TRBV7-9	-	TRBJ2-7	CASSFKGQGSYEQYF	TGTGCCAGCAGCTTTAAGGGCCAGGGATCCTACGAGCAGTACTTC
once	TRBV7-2	TRBD2	TRBJ2-1	CASSTRTSGSYEQFF	TGTGCCAGCAGCACAAGGACTAGCGGGAGCTATGAGCAGTTCTTC
-	TRBV14	-	TRBJ2-3	CASSQAATDTQYF	TGTGCCAGCAGCCAAGCGGCCACAGATACGCAGTATTTT
-	TRBV9	TRBD1	TRBJ1-2	CASSPKKGQVIYGYTF	TGTGCCAGCAGCCCAAAAAAAGGACAGGTTATCTATGGCTACACCTTC
-	TRBV7-6	-	TRBJ2-1	CASSLVTGGSNEQFF	TGTGCCAGCAGCTTAGTCACTGGGGGCTCGAATGAGCAGTTCTTC
-	TRBV7-2	-	TRBJ2-7	CASSHRARSPEQYF	TGTGCCAGCAGCCACAGGGCTAGGTCCCCCGAGCAGTACTTC
-	TRBV5-5	TRBD1	TRBJ1-1	CASGNRGVGNTEAFF	TGTGCCAGCGGTAACAGGGGGGTAGGGAACACTGAAGCTTTCTTT
-	TRBV10-3	-	TRBJ1-4	CAISESWATNEKLFF	TGTGCCATCAGTGAGTCTTGGGCAACTAATGAAAAACTGTTTTTT
-	TRBV6-5	TRBD1	TRBJ1-3	CASQGLDRAGNTIYF	TGTGCCAGCCAGGGTTTGGACAGGGCCGGAAACACCATATATTTT
-	TRBV27	-	TRBJ1-2	CASRSAGTYGYTF	TGTGCCAGCAGAAGTGCGGGGACCTATGGCTACACCTTC
-	TRBV13	-	TRBJ2-1	CASSRDYNEQFF	TGTGCCAGCAGCCGGGACTACAATGAGCAGTTCTTC
-	TRBV4-3	-	TRBJ1-2	CASSQDLSITNYGYTF	TGCGCCAGCAGCCAAGATCTGAGTATTACTAACTATGGCTACACCTTC
-	TRBV6-5	-	TRBJ1-1	CASRQRVKNTEAFF	TGTGCCAGCAGACAGAGGGTCAAGAACACTGAAGCTTTCTTT
-	TRBV7-2	-	TRBJ1-5	CASRGADQPQHF	TGTGCCAGCAGAGGGGCCGATCAGCCCCAGCATTTT
-	TRBV3-1/TRBV3-2	-	TRBJ1-2	CASSQVQGLSGYTF	TGTGCCAGCAGCCAAGTACAAGGGTTGTCTGGCTACACCTTC
-	TRBV9	-	TRBJ1-3	CASSLQGGGNTIYF	TGTGCCAGCAGCCTGCAGGGAGGCGGAAACACCATATATTTT
-	TRBV9	TRBD2	TRBJ2-2	CASSPPRGDTGELFF	TGTGCCAGCAGCCCGCCCCGGGGGGACACCGGGGAGCTGTTTTTT
-	TRBV4-1	-	TRBJ2-3	CASSQVIADTQYF	TGCGCCAGCAGCCAAGTTATTGCAGATACGCAGTATTTT
-	TRBV19	TRBD1	TRBJ2-2	CASSVDRGTIGELFF	TGTGCCAGTAGTGTGGACAGGGGGACGATTGGGGAGCTGTTTTTT
-	TRBV5-5	-	TRBJ2-5	CASSLDLTQYF	TGTGCCAGCAGCTTGGATCTGACCCAGTACTTC
-	TRBV7-3	-	TRBJ1-4	CASSRDRGEKLFF	TGTGCCAGCAGCCGGGACCGGGGGGAAAAACTGTTTTTT